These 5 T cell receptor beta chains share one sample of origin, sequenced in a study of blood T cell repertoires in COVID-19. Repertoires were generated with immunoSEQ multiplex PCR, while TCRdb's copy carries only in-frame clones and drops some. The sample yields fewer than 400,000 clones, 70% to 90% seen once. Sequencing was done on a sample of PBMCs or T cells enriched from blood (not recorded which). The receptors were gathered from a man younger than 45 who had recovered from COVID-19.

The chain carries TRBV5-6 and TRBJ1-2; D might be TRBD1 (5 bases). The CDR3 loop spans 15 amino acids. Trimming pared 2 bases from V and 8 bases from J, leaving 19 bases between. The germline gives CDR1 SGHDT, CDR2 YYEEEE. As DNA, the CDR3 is TGTGCCAGCAGCTTATACGGACGGGGGAGTGGGGGCTACACCTTC. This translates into CASSLYGRGSGGYTF.

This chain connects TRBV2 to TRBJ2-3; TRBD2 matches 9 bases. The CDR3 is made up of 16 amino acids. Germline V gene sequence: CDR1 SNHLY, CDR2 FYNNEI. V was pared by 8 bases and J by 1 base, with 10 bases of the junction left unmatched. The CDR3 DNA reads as TGTGCCAGCTTAGCGGGGGCGCGAGTGGGCACAGATACGCAGTATTTT. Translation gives CASLAGARVGTDTQYF.

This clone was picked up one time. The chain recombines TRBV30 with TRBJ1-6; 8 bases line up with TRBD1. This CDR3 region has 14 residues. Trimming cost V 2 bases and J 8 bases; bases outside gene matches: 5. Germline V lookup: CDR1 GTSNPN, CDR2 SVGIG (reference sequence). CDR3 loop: CAWSRKQGDSPLHF. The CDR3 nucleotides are TGTGCCTGGAGTCGCAAACAGGGGGATTCACCCCTCCACTTT. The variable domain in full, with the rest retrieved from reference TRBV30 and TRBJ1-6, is SQTIHQWPATLVQPVGSPLSLECTVEGTSNPNLYWYRQAAGRGLQLLFYSVGIGQISSEVPQNLSASRPQDRQFILSSKKLLLSDSGFYLCAWSRKQGDSPLHFGNGTRLTVT.

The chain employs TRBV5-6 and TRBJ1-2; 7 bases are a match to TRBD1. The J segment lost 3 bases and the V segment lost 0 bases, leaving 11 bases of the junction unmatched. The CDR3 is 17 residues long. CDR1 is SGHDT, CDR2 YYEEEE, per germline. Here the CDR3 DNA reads TGTGCCAGCAGCTTGGGGGGTACAGGGGAGAGGCACTATGGCTACACCTTC. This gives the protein CASSLGGTGERHYGYTF.

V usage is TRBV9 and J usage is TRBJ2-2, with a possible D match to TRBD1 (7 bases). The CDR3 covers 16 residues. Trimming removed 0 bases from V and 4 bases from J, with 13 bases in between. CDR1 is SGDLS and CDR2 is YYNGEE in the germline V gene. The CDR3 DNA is TGTGCCAGCAGCGTAGATCCCCAGGGGGGCACCGGGGAGCTGTTTTTT. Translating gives CASSVDPQGGTGELFF. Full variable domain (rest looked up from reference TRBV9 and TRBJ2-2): DSGVTQTPKHLITATGQRVTLRCSPRSGDLSVYWYQQSLDQGLQFLIQYYNGEERAKGNILERFSAQQFPDLHSELNLSSLELGDSALYFCASSVDPQGGTGELFFGEGSRLTVL.